What follows are 21 T cell receptor beta chains derived from one specimen sequenced in a study of CD8 T cells in Susac syndrome. Reverse transcription of about 0.45 to 1 ug RNA was performed with random hexamers. One entry per CDR3 protein, called by TCRdb with MiXCR from the immunoSEQ multiplex PCR reads. The table has about 130,000 distinct CDR3 sequences, roughly 93% seen once; the top ten hold over 0.3%. The sequenced sample was CD8+ T cells from PBMCs. The receptors come from a human donor with multiple sclerosis.

This clonotype was recorded a few times. The V gene is TRBV7-9, the J gene TRBJ2-2; D possibly matches TRBD1 or TRBD2 (6 bases each). The CDR3 length is 15 residues. V was cut by 1 base and J by 6 bases, with 12 bases left in between. Germline V gene lookup returns CDR1 SEHNR and CDR2 FQNEAQ (reference sequence). CDR3 DNA sequence: TGTGCCAGCAGCTTAGGGGGGGCGTCCCCCGGGGAGCTGTTTTTT. This codes for CASSLGGASPGELFF.

The chain is built from TRBV29-1 and TRBJ2-1; 9 nucleotides agree with TRBD1. The V and J ends lost 7 bases and 7 bases, in that order; junction bases with no gene match: 11. Germline loops: CDR1 SQVTM, CDR2 ANQGSEA. The CDR3 sequence is 14 residues long. CDR3 protein: CSGSTGGKGNEQFF. The CDR3 region has the DNA TGCAGCGGATCAACAGGGGGCAAGGGGAATGAGCAGTTCTTC.

J is TRBJ2-3 and V is TRBV20-1; TRBD2 aligns across 7 bases. The germline gives CDR1 DFQATT, CDR2 SNEGSKA (reference sequence). V lost 0 bases to trimming and J lost 0 bases; unmatched junction nucleotides: 3. This CDR3 is built from 15 residues. CDR3 protein: CSARDLAESTDTQYF. CDR3 coding DNA: TGCAGTGCTAGAGATCTAGCGGAGAGCACAGATACGCAGTATTTT.

The chain is built from TRBV29-1 and TRBJ2-7, with D possibly being TRBD1 or TRBD2 (5 bases each). Germline CDR1 is SQVTM and CDR2 is ANQGSEA. Trimming removed 7 bases at V and 4 bases at J, with 11 bases between. The CDR3 extends over 11 amino acids. DNA of the CDR3: TGCAGCGCTCGGGACGGTTACGAGCAGTACGTC. Residues: CSARDGYEQYV.

This chain joins TRBV6-5 and TRBJ2-1; TRBD2 agrees at 12 bases. Trimming took 8 bases from V and 7 from J; bases not matched to a gene: 3. Germline V lookup: CDR1 MNHEY, CDR2 SVGAGI. The CDR3 sequence is 13 residues long. DNA for the CDR3: TGTGCCAGCGCTAGCGGGGGGGCTAATGAGCAGTTCTTC. As protein: CASASGGANEQFF.

The V gene is TRBV28, the J gene TRBJ2-7, with unresolved D. Germline V lookup: CDR1 MDHEN, CDR2 SYDVKM. The CDR3 is 13 residues long. V was pared by 7 bases and J by 0 bases, with 10 bases between. CDR3 in DNA: TGTGCCAGCACAACCCAGAGCTCCTACGAGCAGTACTTC. As protein: CASTTQSSYEQYF.

The V call is TRBV11-2, the J call TRBJ1-1, with D uncertain. This CDR3 is 14 amino acids long. Germline V CDR1 and CDR2: SGHAT, FQNNGV. The ends were cut back, 0 bases at V and 1 base at J, with 6 bases in the middle. The CDR3 DNA follows: TGTGCCAGCAGCTTAGATGAGGGGAACACTGAAGCTTTCTTT. Encoded protein: CASSLDEGNTEAFF.

This clonotype occurred once. The chain recombines TRBV29-1 with TRBJ1-1; 10 bases match TRBD1. Germline V gene sequence: CDR1 SQVTM, CDR2 ANQGSEA. V trimming: 0 bases; J trimming: 8 bases; junction bases outside the gene matches: 6. The CDR3 length is 14 residues. CDR3: CSVEDEGQGYEAFF. CDR3 bases: TGCAGCGTTGAAGACGAGGGACAGGGGTACGAAGCTTTCTTT.

This clonotype was recorded only once. The rearrangement uses TRBV7-2 and TRBJ2-7, with 9 bases matching TRBD1. CDR3 size: 14 residues. Trimming took 5 bases from V and 7 from J; bases not matched to a gene: 9. CDR1 is SGHTA and CDR2 is FQGNSA in the germline V gene. The CDR3 sequence is CASSPRTGALEQYF. As DNA, the CDR3 is TGTGCCAGCAGCCCGCGGACAGGGGCCCTGGAGCAGTACTTC. Full variable domain (remainder filled in from reference TRBV7-2 and TRBJ2-7): GAGVSQSPSNKVTEKGKDVELRCDPISGHTALYWYRQSLGQGLEFLIYFQGNSAPDKSGLPSDRFSAERTGGSVSTLTIQRTQQEDSAVYLCASSPRTGALEQYFGPGTRLTVT.

The chain carries TRBV28 and TRBJ1-5, with 7 nucleotides matching TRBD1. CDR1 and CDR2 from the germline V gene are MDHEN and SYDVKM. This CDR3 has 14 residues. The V gene end was trimmed by 6 bases and the J gene end by 6 bases; junction bases not matched to a gene: 8. CDR3: CASSPRQGIQPQHF. CDR3 DNA: TGTGCCAGCAGCCCTCGACAGGGCATTCAGCCCCAGCATTTT.

The chain employs TRBV5-6 and TRBJ2-7; D is uncertain. CDR1 and CDR2 (germline): SGHDT, YYEEEE. This CDR3 has 14 residues. The V and J ends lost 2 bases and 0 bases respectively, with 9 bases between them. CDR3 coding DNA: TGTGCCAGCAGCTTAGAACAGAGCTCCTACGAGCAGTACTTC. Translating it yields CASSLEQSSYEQYF.

This clonotype was recorded only once. The chain couples TRBV12-3 or TRBV12-4 to TRBJ2-1; 7 nucleotides match TRBD1. This CDR3 has 12 amino acids. V was pared by 6 bases and J by 10 bases, with 6 bases of the junction left unmatched. The CDR3 sequence: CASRETGDEQFF. The CDR3 DNA follows: TGTGCCAGCAGGGAAACAGGGGACGAGCAGTTCTTC.

V usage is TRBV19 and J usage is TRBJ1-1, with D possibly TRBD1 on 5 matching bases. Germline V gene data show CDR1 as LNHDA and CDR2 as SQIVND (reference sequence). This CDR3 contains 13 residues. V was pared by 3 bases and J by 7 bases, with 12 bases between. The CDR3 reads CASSIQGVGEAFF. DNA for the CDR3: TGTGCCAGTAGTATCCAGGGAGTGGGTGAAGCTTTCTTT.

The CDR3 region is CASSGYRATNEKLFF. CDR3 bases: TGTGCCAGCAGCGGTTACAGAGCAACTAATGAAAAACTGTTTTTT. The V gene is TRBV11-2, the J gene TRBJ1-4; no firm D call. Germline CDR1 and CDR2: SGHAT and FQNNGV. The CDR3 totals 15 residues. V was clipped by 5 bases and J by 0 bases, with 10 bases between them.

This chain links TRBV7-7 with TRBJ1-1; D is unresolved. Germline loops: CDR1 SSHAT, CDR2 FNYEAQ (reference sequence). The V and J ends lost 1 base and 8 bases respectively, with 11 bases between them. This CDR3 has 13 amino acids. The DNA for the CDR3 is TGTGCCAGCAGCTTAGATAGGAGCTCGGAAGCTTTCTTT. This codes for CASSLDRSSEAFF.

The rearrangement links TRBV7-2 to TRBJ2-7; TRBD2 matches 7 bases. CDR1 is SGHTA and CDR2 is FQGNSA in the germline V gene. The CDR3 spans 14 residues. J gave up 4 bases and V 5 bases, and 8 bases lay outside the gene matches. For the CDR3, the DNA is TGTGCCAGCAGCCAATATGTCGGGGGGTACGAGCAGTACGTC. Translated, it gives CASSQYVGGYEQYV.

The V gene is TRBV4-1, the J gene TRBJ1-5; 8 bases match TRBD1. The V gene end was trimmed by 1 base and the J gene end by 7 bases; junction bases not matched to a gene: 9. The germline V gene has CDR1 MGHRA and CDR2 YSYEKL. This CDR3 contains 16 residues. CDR3 protein: CASSQGPNRGGQPQHF. CDR3 in DNA: TGCGCCAGCAGCCAAGGGCCGAACAGGGGGGGACAGCCCCAGCATTTT.

CDR3 sequence: CSVEVRQGGNTEAFF. CDR3 nucleotides: TGCAGCGTTGAAGTAAGGCAGGGGGGTAACACTGAAGCTTTCTTT. This chain joins TRBV29-1 and TRBJ1-1; 7 bases map to TRBD1. CDR1 SQVTM and CDR2 ANQGSEA come from the germline V gene. This CDR3 spans 15 amino acids. V trimming: 1 base; J trimming: 2 bases; junction bases outside the gene matches: 7.

The chain employs TRBV28 and TRBJ1-1; 8 nucleotides match TRBD1. The germline V gene encodes CDR1 MDHEN and CDR2 SYDVKM. V trimming: 4 bases; J trimming: 0 bases; junction bases outside the gene matches: 10. The CDR3 is made up of 17 amino acids. The CDR3: CASSSGETGVLNTEAFF. The CDR3 bases are TGTGCCAGCAGTTCCGGGGAGACAGGGGTCTTGAACACTGAAGCTTTCTTT.

The chain couples TRBV5-6 to TRBJ1-6; D unclear. The germline V gene has CDR1 SGHDT and CDR2 YYEEEE. CDR3 size: 13 residues. Trimming left V 0 bases short and J 12 bases short, with 10 bases between. CDR3 protein: CASSLDTGGPLHF. Written as DNA, the CDR3 is TGTGCCAGCAGCTTGGACACGGGAGGACCCCTCCACTTT.

This chain joins TRBV19 and TRBJ1-5, with TRBD1 as a possible D gene (5 bases). Deletions cut 3 bases from V and 4 bases from J, with 10 bases between. The CDR3 consists of 14 residues. CDR1 and CDR2 from the germline V gene are LNHDA and SQIVND (reference sequence). The CDR3 region has the DNA TGTGCCAGTAGTATTATGCCAGGGAATCAGCCCCAGCATTTT. Translation gives CASSIMPGNQPQHF.